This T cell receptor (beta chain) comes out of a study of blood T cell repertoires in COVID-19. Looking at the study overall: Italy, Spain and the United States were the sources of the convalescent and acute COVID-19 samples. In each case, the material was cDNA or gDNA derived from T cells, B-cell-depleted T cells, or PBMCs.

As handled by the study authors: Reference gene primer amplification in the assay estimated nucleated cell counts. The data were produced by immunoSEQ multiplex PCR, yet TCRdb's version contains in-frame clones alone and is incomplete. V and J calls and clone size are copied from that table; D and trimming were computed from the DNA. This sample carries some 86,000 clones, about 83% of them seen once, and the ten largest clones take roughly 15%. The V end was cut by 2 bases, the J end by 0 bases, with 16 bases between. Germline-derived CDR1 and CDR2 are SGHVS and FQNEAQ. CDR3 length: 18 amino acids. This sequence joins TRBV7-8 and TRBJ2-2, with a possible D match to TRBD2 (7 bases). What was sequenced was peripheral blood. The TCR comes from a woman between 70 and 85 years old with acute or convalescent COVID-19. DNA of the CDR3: TGTGCCAGCAGCTTAATAAGTACGGGGGGCCCGAACACCGGGGAGCTGTTTTTT. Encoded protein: CASSLISTGGPNTGELFF.